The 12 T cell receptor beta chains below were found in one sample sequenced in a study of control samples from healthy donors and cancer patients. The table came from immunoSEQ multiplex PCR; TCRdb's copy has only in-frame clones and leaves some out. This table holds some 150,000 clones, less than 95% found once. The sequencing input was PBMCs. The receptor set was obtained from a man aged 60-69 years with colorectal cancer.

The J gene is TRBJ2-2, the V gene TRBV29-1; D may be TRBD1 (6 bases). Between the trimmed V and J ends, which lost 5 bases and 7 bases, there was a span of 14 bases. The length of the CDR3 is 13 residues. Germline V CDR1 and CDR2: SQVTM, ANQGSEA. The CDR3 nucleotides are TGCAGCGTTAGGGAACAGGGTGACGGGGAGCTGTTTTTT. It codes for CSVREQGDGELFF.

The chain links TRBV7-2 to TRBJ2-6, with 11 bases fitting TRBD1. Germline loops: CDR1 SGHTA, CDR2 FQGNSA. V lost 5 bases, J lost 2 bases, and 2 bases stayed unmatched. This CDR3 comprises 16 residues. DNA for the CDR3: TGTGCCAGCAGCCGGGACAGGGGGGCTGGGGCCAACGTCCTGACTTTC. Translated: CASSRDRGAGANVLTF.

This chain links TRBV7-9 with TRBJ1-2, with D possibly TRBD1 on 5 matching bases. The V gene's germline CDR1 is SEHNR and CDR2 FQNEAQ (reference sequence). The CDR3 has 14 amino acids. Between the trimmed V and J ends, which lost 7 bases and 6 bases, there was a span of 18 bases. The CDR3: CASTDQGRGDGYTF. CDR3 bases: TGTGCCAGCACCGACCAGGGTAGAGGCGATGGCTACACCTTC.

CDR3 DNA sequence: TGTGCCAGCAGCTCGGGGGGTAGCAATCAGCCCCAGCATTTT. Protein: CASSSGGSNQPQHF. The chain is built from TRBV3-1 (or the pseudogene TRBV3-2) and TRBJ1-5; a possible D gene is TRBD1 (5 bases). This CDR3 has 14 amino acids. V shed 5 bases and J shed 0 bases, with 8 bases lying between them. CDR1 LGHDT and CDR2 YNNKEL come from the germline V gene (reference sequence).

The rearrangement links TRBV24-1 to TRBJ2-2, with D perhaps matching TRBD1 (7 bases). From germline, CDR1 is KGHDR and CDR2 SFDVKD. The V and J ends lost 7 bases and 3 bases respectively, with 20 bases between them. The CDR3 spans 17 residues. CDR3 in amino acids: CATSPPRQGGDTGELFF. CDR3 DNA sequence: TGTGCCACCAGCCCGCCCCGGCAGGGGGGAGACACCGGGGAGCTGTTTTTT.

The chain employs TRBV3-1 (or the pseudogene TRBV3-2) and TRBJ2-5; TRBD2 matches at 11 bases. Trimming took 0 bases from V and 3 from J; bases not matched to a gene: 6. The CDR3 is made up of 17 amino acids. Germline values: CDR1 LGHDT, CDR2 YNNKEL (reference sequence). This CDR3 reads CASSQERLAGGKETQYF. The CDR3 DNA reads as TGTGCCAGCAGCCAAGAGCGGCTAGCGGGGGGAAAAGAGACCCAGTACTTC.

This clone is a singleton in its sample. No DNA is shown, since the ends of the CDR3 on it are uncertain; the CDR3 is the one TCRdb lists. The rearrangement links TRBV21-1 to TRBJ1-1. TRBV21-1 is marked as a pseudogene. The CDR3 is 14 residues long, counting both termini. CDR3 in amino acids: CASSKVGSGTEAFF.

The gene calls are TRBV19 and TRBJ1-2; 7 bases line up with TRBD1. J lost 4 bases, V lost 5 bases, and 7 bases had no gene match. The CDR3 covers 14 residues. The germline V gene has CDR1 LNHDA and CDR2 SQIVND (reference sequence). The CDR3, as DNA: TGTGCCAGTAGTCCTGCCCGGGACAGCTATGGCTACACCTTC. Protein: CASSPARDSYGYTF.

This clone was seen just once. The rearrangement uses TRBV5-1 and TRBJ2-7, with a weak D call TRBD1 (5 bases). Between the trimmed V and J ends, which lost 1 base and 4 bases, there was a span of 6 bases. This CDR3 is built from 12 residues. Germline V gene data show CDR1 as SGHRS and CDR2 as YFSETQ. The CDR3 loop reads CASSLKGYEQYF. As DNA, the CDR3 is TGCGCCAGCAGCTTGAAGGGGTACGAGCAGTACTTC.

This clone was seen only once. CDR3 sequence (DNA): TGTGCCAGCACCACCTGGACTAGCGGGGGAGAGACCCAGTACTTC. Protein: CASTTWTSGGETQYF. The chain recombines TRBV3-1 (or the pseudogene TRBV3-2) with TRBJ2-5; 13 bases map to TRBD2. The CDR3 runs to 15 residues. CDR1 is LGHDT, CDR2 YNNKEL, per germline (reference sequence). The ends lost 7 bases at V and 4 bases at J; junction bases unmatched: 6.

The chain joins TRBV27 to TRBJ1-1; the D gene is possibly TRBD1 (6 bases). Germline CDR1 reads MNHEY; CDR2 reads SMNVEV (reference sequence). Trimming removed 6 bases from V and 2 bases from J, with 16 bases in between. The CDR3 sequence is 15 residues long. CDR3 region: CASRLTGPINTEAFF. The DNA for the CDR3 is TGTGCCAGCAGACTGACAGGCCCTATAAACACTGAAGCTTTCTTT.

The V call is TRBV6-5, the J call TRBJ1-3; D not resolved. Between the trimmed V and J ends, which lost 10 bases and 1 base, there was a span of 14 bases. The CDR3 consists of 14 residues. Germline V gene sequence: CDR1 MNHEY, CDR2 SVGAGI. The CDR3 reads CATSSGFSGNTIYF. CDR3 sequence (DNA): TGTGCCACCTCCTCCGGGTTTTCTGGAAACACCATATATTTT.